This T cell receptor (beta chain) is drawn from a study of blood T cell repertoires in COVID-19. About the research overall: COVID-19 samples from acute and convalescent phases originated in the United States, Italy and Spain. Sample material is recorded as cDNA or gDNA derived from T cells, B-cell-depleted T cells, or PBMCs.

In the authors' methods: Amplification of reference gene primers provided the estimated nucleated cell counts. Measured with immunoSEQ multiplex PCR; TCRdb has only the in-frame clones, and not every one. V, J and clone size are taken as reported in that table, and D and trimming were inferred from the DNA itself. The sample consists of about 500,000 clones, approximately 89% of them appearing once. Enrolled during active infection, Seattle patients were then followed longitudinally. V dropped 4 bases and J dropped 8; count of bases not matched to a gene: 12. The CDR3 loop spans 16 amino acids. CDR1 and CDR2 from the germline V gene are SGDLS and YYNGEE.

The sequenced sample was peripheral blood. V and J are TRBV9 and TRBJ1-4, with 9 bases that match TRBD1. The sequence was collected from a man aged 18 to 35 with COVID-19, enrolled during active disease. The CDR3 DNA follows: TGTGCCAGCAGCCCGAGAACCACAGGGGGCGCGGAAAAACTGTTTTTT. The encoded protein is CASSPRTTGGAEKLFF.